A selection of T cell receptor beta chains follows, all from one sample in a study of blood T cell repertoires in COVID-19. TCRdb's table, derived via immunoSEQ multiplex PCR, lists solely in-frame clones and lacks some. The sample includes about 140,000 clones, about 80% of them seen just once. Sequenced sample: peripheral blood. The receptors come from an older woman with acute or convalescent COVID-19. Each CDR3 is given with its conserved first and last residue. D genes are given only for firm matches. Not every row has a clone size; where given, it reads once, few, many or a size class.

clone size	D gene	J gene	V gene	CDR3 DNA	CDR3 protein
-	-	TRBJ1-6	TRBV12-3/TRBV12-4	TGTGCCAGCAGTGGAGGGTTTTCACCCCTCCACTTT	CASSGGFSPLHF
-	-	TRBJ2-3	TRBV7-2	TGTGCCAGCAGCCGGAGGCCAGATACGCAGTATTTT	CASSRRPDTQYF
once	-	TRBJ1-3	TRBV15	TGTGCCACCAGCAGAGATACAGCCCCTGGAAACACCATATATTTT	CATSRDTAPGNTIYF
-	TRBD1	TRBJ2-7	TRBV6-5	TGTGCCAGCAGCCGCGGACAGGTGGGATATTACGAGCAGTACTTC	CASSRGQVGYYEQYF
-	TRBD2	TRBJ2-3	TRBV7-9	TGTGCCAGCAGCGCAGCGGGAATAAGTACAGATACGCAGTATTTT	CASSAAGISTDTQYF
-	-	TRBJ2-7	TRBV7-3	TGTGCCAGCAGCCTCTCCCAGGACTACGAGCAGTACTTC	CASSLSQDYEQYF
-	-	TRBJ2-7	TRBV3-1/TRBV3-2	TGTGCCAGCAGCCCACGGGACACCCGGGGCCTCGAGCAGTACTTC	CASSPRDTRGLEQYF
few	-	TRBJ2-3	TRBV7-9	TGTGCCAGCAGCCGTCAAGGGAGAACAGATACGCAGTATTTT	CASSRQGRTDTQYF
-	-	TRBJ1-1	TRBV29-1	TGCAGCGCCCAGGACAGCTACACTGAAGCTTTCTTT	CSAQDSYTEAFF
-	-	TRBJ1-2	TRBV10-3	TGTGCCATCCGGACAGACAGTACCTATGGCTACACCTTC	CAIRTDSTYGYTF
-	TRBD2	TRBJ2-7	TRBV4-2	TGTGCCAGCAGCCTTACCGGGACTAGCTCCTACGAGCAGTACTTC	CASSLTGTSSYEQYF
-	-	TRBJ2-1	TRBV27	TGTGCCAGCAGTCGAACCATCATTTTAAAACAGAACTACAATGAGCAGTTCTTC	CASSRTIILKQNYNEQFF
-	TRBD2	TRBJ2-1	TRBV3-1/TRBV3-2	TGTGCCAGCAGCCGTCTGACTAGCGGGGTTCAGAATGAGCAGTTCTTC	CASSRLTSGVQNEQFF
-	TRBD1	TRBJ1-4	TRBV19	TGTGCCAGCCAAATCCAGGGGGCAGGGACTAATGAAAAACTGTTTTTT	CASQIQGAGTNEKLFF
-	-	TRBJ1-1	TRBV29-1	TGCAGCGCCAGCGACGGGATGAACACTGAAGCTTTCTTT	CSASDGMNTEAFF
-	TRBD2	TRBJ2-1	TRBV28	TGTGCCAGCAGTTTGGTTACTAGCGGGAGAATCTACAATGAGCAGTTCTTC	CASSLVTSGRIYNEQFF
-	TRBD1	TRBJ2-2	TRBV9	TGTGCCAGCAGCGTGTCCGTGACAGGGTACGAGATCACCGGGGAGCTGTTTTTT	CASSVSVTGYEITGELFF
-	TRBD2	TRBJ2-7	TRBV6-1	TGTGCCAGCAGTGGAGGGAGGGCTAAGGAGGGCCTACACTACGAGCAGTACTTC	CASSGGRAKEGLHYEQYF
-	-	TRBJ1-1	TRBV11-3	TGTGCCAGCAGCTTAGGCGGGAACACTGAAGCTTTCTTT	CASSLGGNTEAFF
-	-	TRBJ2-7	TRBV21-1	TGTGCCAGCAGCACGCCTAGCGGGAGGGTTTCCTACGAGCAGTACTTC	CASSTPSGRVSYEQYF
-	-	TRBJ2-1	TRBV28	TGTGCCAGCCGTTATAGCTCCTACAATGAGCAGTTCTTC	CASRYSSYNEQFF
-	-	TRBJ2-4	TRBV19	TGTGCCAGCACAGGGGCTCCGGCGGGGCTAGCCAAAAACATTCAGTACTTC	CASTGAPAGLAKNIQYF
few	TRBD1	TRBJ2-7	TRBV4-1	TGCGCCAGCAGCGGATACAGGGGATCCGAGCAGTACTTC	CASSGYRGSEQYF
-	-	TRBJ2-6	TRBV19	TGTGCCAGTAGTTTAAACAGGGGAGGTGGGGCCAACGTCCTGACTTTC	CASSLNRGGGANVLTF
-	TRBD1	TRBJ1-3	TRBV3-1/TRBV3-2	TGTGCCAGCAGCCAAGAGACAGGGGGTGGAAACACCATATATTTT	CASSQETGGGNTIYF
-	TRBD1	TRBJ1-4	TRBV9	TGTGCCAGCAGCGTAGGGACAGGGGATGAAAAACTGTTTTTT	CASSVGTGDEKLFF
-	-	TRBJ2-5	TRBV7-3	TGTGCCAGCAGCTTAGTCGGCGGGGGCCCCCAAGAGACCCAGTACTTC	CASSLVGGGPQETQYF
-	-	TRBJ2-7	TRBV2	TGTGCCAGCAGTGACGTCTACGAGCAGTACTTC	CASSDVYEQYF
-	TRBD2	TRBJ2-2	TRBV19	TGTGCCAGTAGTATAGTCGGGAGGGCCCACACCGGGGAGCTGTTTTTT	CASSIVGRAHTGELFF
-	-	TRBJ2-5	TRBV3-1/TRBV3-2	TGTGCCAGCAGCCAAGGAGGCCCCTGGTACCAGGGGACCCAGTACTTC	CASSQGGPWYQGTQYF
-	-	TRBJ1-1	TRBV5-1	TGCGCCAGCAGCTTGGGGCACAATCGTTACATGAACACTGAAGCTTTCTTT	CASSLGHNRYMNTEAFF
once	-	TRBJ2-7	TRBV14	TGTGCCAGCAGCCAAGCAGGGTTTGCGGGGATCAGCTCCTACGAGCAGTACTTC	CASSQAGFAGISSYEQYF
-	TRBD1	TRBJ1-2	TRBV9	TGTGCCAGCAGCGTAGAGGGACAGGGCGGCTATGGCTACACCTTC	CASSVEGQGGYGYTF
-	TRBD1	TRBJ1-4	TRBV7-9	TGTGCCAGCAGCTCCCCTCCCGGGACAGGGCGGGGGGATAATGAAAAACTGTTTTTT	CASSSPPGTGRGDNEKLFF
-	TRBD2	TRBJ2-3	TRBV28	TGTGCCAGCAGTTCTAGCGGGGTGGGGGATACGCAGTATTTT	CASSSSGVGDTQYF
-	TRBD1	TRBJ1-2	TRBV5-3	TGTGCCACCAGTACAGGGGGACCTAAATCGGATGGCTACACCTTC	CATSTGGPKSDGYTF
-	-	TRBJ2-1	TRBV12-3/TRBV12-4	TGTGCCAGCAGCTTAGGGACGGGGATCTTCTTC	CASSLGTGIFF
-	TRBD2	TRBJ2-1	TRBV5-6	TGTGCCAGCAGCCGTTTCGCCCGGCGGGAGTTGATCTACAATGAGCAGTTCTTC	CASSRFARRELIYNEQFF
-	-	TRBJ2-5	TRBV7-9	TGTGCCAGCAGCTTCTGGGACATTCAACCCGAAGAGACCCAGTACTTC	CASSFWDIQPEETQYF
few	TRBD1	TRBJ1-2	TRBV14	TGTGCCAGCAGCCAGGGACAGGGGGCCGGCTACACCTTC	CASSQGQGAGYTF
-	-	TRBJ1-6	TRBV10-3	TGTGCCATCAGTGACAATGGACTATACAATTCACCCCTCCACTTT	CAISDNGLYNSPLHF
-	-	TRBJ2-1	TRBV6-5	TGTGCCAGCTTAGATCTAGGAGGGACCTCCAATGAGCAGTTCTTC	CASLDLGGTSNEQFF
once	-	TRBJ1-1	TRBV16	TGTGCCAGCAGCCGATCGGTGAGGAACACTGAAGCTTTCTTT	CASSRSVRNTEAFF
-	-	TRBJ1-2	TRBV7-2	TGTGCCAGCAGTCCCTCCAGGGGTAACTATGGCTACACCTTC	CASSPSRGNYGYTF
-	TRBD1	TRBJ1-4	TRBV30	TGTGCCTGGAGTGTAGGACAGGGGACCGAAAAACTGTTTTTT	CAWSVGQGTEKLFF
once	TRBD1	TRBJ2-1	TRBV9	TGTGCCAGCAGCGTAGCCTGGGGACAGGGTGGCAATGAGCAGTTCTTC	CASSVAWGQGGNEQFF